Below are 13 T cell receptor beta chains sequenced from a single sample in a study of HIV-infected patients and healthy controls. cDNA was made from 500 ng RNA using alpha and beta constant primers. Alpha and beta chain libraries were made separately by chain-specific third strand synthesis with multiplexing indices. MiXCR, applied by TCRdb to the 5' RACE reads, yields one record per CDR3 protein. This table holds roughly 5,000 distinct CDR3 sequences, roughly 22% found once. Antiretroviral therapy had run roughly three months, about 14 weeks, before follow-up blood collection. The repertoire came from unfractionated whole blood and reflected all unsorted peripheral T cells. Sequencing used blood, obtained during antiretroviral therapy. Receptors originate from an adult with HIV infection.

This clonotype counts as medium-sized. In DNA form, the CDR3 reads TGTGCCAGCAGCTTAGCCGGGACAGGGACCTATCAGCCCCAGCATTTT. As protein: CASSLAGTGTYQPQHF. The J gene is TRBJ1-5, the V gene TRBV7-9, with 9 bases matching TRBD1. The V and J ends lost 0 bases and 5 bases, in that order; junction bases with no gene match: 5. The CDR3 is 16 residues long. CDR1 and CDR2 (germline): SEHNR, FQNEAQ (reference sequence).

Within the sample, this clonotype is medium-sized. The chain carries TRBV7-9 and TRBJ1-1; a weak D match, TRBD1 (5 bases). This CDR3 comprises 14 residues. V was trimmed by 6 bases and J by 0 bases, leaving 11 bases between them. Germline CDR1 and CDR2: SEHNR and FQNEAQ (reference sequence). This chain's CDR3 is CASSGQFMNTEAFF. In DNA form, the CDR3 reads TGTGCCAGCAGTGGACAATTCATGAACACTGAAGCTTTCTTT.

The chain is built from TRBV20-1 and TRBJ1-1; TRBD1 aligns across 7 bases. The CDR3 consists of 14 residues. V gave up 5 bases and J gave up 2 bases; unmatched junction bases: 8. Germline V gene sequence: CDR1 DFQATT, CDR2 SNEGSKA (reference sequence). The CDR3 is CSAAYRGLNTEAFF. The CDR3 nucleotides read TGCAGTGCTGCTTACAGGGGATTAAACACTGAAGCTTTCTTT.

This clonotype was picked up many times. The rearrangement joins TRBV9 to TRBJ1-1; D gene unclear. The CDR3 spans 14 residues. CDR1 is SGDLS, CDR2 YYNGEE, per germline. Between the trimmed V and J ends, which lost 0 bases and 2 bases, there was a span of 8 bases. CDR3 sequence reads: CASSVDWSNTEAFF. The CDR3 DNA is TGTGCCAGCAGCGTAGATTGGAGCAACACTGAAGCTTTCTTT.

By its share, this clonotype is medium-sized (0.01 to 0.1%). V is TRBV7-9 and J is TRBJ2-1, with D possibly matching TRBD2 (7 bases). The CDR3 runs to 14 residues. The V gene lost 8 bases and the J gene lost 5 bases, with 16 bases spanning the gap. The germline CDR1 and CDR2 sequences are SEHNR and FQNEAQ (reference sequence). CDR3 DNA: TGTGCCAGCCGGGGGGCCTTTCACAACAATGAGCAGTTCTTC. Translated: CASRGAFHNNEQFF.

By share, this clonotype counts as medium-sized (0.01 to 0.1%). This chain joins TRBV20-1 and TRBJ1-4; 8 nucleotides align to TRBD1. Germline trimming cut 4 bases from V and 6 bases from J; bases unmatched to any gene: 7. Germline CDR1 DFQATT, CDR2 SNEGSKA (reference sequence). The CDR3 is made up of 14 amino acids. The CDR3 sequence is CSATPTGEDEKLFF. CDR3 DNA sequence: TGCAGTGCTACCCCGACAGGGGAGGATGAAAAACTGTTTTTT.

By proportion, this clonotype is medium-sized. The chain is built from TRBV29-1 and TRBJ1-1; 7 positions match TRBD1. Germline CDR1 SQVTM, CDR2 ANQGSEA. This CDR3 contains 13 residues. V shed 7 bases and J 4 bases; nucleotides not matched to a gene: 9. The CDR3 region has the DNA TGCAGCGCCGCCCCGACAGGGATCACTGAAGCTTTCTTT. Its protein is CSAAPTGITEAFF.

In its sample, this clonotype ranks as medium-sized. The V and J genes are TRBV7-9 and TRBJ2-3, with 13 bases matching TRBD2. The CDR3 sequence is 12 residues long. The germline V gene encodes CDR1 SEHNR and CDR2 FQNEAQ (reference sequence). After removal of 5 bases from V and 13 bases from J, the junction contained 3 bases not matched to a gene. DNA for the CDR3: TGTGCCAGCAGCCCGGGACTAGCGGGGAAGTATTTT. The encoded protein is CASSPGLAGKYF. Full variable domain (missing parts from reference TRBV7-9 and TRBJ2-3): DTGVSQNPRHKITKRGQNVTFRCDPISEHNRLYWYRQTLGQGPEFLTYFQNEAQLEKSRLLSDRFSAERPKGSFSTLEIQRTEQGDSAMYLCASSPGLAGKYFGPGTRLTVL.

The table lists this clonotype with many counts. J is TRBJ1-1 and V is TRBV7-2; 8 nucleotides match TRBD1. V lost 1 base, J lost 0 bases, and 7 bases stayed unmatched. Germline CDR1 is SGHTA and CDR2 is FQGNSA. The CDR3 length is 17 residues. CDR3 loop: CASSLGGRDRMNTEAFF. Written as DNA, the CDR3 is TGTGCCAGCAGCTTAGGTGGCCGGGACAGGATGAACACTGAAGCTTTCTTT.

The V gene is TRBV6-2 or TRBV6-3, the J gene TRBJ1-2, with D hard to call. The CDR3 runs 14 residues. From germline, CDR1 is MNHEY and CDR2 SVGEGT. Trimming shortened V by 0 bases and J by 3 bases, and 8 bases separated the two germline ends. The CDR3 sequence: CASSYSGGDYGYTF. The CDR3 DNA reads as TGTGCCAGCAGTTACTCCGGCGGGGACTATGGCTACACCTTC.

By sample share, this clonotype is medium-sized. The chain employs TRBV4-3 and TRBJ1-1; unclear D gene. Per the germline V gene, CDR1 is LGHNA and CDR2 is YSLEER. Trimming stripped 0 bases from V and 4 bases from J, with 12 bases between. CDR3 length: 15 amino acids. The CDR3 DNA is TGCGCCAGCAGCCAAGATTGGAGCCTAGGCACTGAAGCTTTCTTT. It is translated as CASSQDWSLGTEAFF.

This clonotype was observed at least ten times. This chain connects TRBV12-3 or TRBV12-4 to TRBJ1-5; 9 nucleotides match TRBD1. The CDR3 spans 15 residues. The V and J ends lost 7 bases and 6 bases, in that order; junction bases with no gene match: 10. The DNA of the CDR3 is TGTGCCAGCAACACCGGGACAGGGTTCAGTCAGCCCCAGCATTTT. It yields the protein CASNTGTGFSQPQHF.

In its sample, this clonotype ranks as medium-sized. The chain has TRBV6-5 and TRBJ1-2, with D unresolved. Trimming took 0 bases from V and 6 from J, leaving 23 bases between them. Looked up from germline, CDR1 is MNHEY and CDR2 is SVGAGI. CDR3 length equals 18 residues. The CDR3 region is CASSYSKWPAPILHGYTF. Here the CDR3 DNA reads TGTGCCAGCAGTTACTCGAAATGGCCGGCCCCGATTCTACATGGCTACACCTTC.